This T cell receptor (beta chain) came from a study of patients and donors after allogeneic stem cell transplantation. The table lists this clonotype with a few counts. In TCRdb, the RT-PCR reads were re-called with MiXCR into one record per CDR3 protein. The sample has about 200,000 distinct CDR3 sequences, around two fifths seen once. The sample comprised blood, either unsorted or a sorted T cell fraction (not recorded which). This receptor was taken from a human donor who was either an allogeneic HSCT recipient or a stem cell or donor lymphocyte infusion donor (not recorded which). It is not recorded whose cells these are; they may come from a transplant donor.

The CDR3 protein is CAWSGTGDRGYTF. The CDR3 DNA reads TGTGCCTGGAGCGGGACAGGGGATCGTGGCTACACCTTC. The chain is built from TRBV30 and TRBJ1-2, with 10 positions matching TRBD1. This CDR3 region has 13 residues. After removal of 3 bases from V and 7 bases from J, the junction contained 5 bases not matched to a gene. From germline, CDR1 is GTSNPN and CDR2 SVGIG (reference sequence).